This T cell receptor beta chain came from a study of T cell changes during pregnancy in multiple sclerosis. This CDR3 is built from 11 residues. V lost 2 bases and J lost 10, with 11 bases in between. Germline lookup yields CDR1 SQVTM and CDR2 ANQGSEA. Using immunoSEQ multiplex PCR, the repertoire was profiled, and TCRdb retains in-frame clones only, with some absent. The data contain 33,000 or so clones, 75% to 90% of them singletons. The V gene is TRBV29-1, the J gene TRBJ1-1; D not resolved. This specimen consisted of CD8+ T cells from peripheral blood mononuclear cells, obtained in the second trimester of pregnancy. This sequence originates from a female donor with multiple sclerosis, enrolled in a pregnancy study. As DNA, the CDR3 is TGCAGCGTTGAATACAGCCGGTTAGCTTTCTTT. Translating gives CSVEYSRLAFF. Combining the CDR3 with reference TRBV29-1 and TRBJ1-1 gives the whole variable domain SAVISQKPSRDICQRGTSLTIQCQVDSQVTMMFWYRQQPGQSLTLIATANQGSEATYESGFVIDKFPISRPNLTFSTLTVSNMSPEDSSIYLCSVEYSRLAFFGQGTRLTVV.